The 22 T cell receptor beta chains given below trace back to one sample, sequenced in a study of cytomegalovirus exposure and HLA in healthy donors. PCR was performed using 60 Vbeta and 13 Jbeta primers. Sequencing used immunoSEQ multiplex PCR; TCRdb keeps in-frame clones, though not all of them. In the table there are about 160,000 clones, around 88% of which are singletons. Sequencing input: PBMCs. The receptors stem from a woman aged 18-29 years in good health and CMV-seronegative.

This clone was recorded once. The chain recombines TRBV19 with TRBJ2-7, with TRBD2 matching over 11 bases. Germline trimming cut 1 base from V and 2 bases from J; bases unmatched to any gene: 1. Germline assignment: CDR1 LNHDA and CDR2 SQIVND (reference sequence). The CDR3 length is 15 residues. CDR3 sequence (DNA): TGTGCCAGTAGTATAGGACTAGCGGGACCCTACGAGCAGTACTTC. Protein sequence: CASSIGLAGPYEQYF.

The J gene is TRBJ2-5, the V gene TRBV7-2; TRBD2 matches at 8 bases. Germline CDR1 and CDR2: SGHTA and FQGNSA. V lost 1 base and J lost 9; bases outside the gene matches: 13. This CDR3 has 16 residues. Written as DNA, the CDR3 is TGTGCCAGCAGCTTAGGAGGTGGCGGGGGGCTCCGGGCCCAGTACTTC. This codes for CASSLGGGGGLRAQYF.

The chain links TRBV5-1 to TRBJ1-1, with D maybe TRBD1 (6 bases). The CDR3 length is 15 residues. V was pared by 4 bases and J by 0 bases, with 13 bases between. From germline, CDR1 is SGHRS and CDR2 YFSETQ. The CDR3 coding sequence is TGCGCCAGCAGCGGGCAGGGGAGCATGAACACTGAAGCTTTCTTT. Protein: CASSGQGSMNTEAFF.

CDR3 sequence reads: CASSGKRDTGELFF. DNA of the CDR3: TGTGCCAGCAGCGGAAAGAGGGACACCGGGGAGCTGTTTTTT. The chain has TRBV4-2 and TRBJ2-2; possible D gene TRBD2, 5 bases. Germline V gives CDR1 LGHNA, CDR2 YNFKEQ. V lost 5 bases to trimming and J lost 3 bases, with 10 bases between them. This CDR3 spans 14 amino acids.

This sequence joins TRBV7-9 and TRBJ2-3, with 8 bases aligning to TRBD1. The CDR3 contains 14 residues. V lost 3 bases to trimming and J lost 4 bases; unmatched junction nucleotides: 3. Germline CDR1 is SEHNR and CDR2 is FQNEAQ (reference sequence). The CDR3, as DNA: TGTGCCAGCAGCTTTTTACAGGGGGCAGATACGCAGTATTTT. Translated, it gives CASSFLQGADTQYF.

This chain joins TRBV9 and TRBJ2-3; 9 bases are shared with TRBD2. CDR1 is SGDLS, CDR2 YYNGEE, per germline. The trim removed 3 bases at V and 5 bases at J, leaving 7 bases unmatched. The CDR3 length is 15 residues. The CDR3 DNA sequence: TGTGCCAGCAGCGGAATAGCGGGAGCCGAAGATACGCAGTATTTT. Protein: CASSGIAGAEDTQYF.

V usage is TRBV10-2 and J usage is TRBJ1-1, with 7 bases fitting TRBD1. V lost 6 bases and J lost 11; bases outside the gene matches: 15. Per the germline V gene, CDR1 is WSHSY and CDR2 is SAAADI. This CDR3 region has 14 residues. CDR3 sequence: CASRTGQSFKEAFF. CDR3 DNA: TGCGCCAGCAGGACGGGACAGTCATTTAAAGAGGCTTTCTTT.

The chain employs TRBV28 and TRBJ1-1; D uncertain. V was pared by 2 bases and J by 1 base, with 11 bases between. The CDR3 is 15 amino acids. Germline V gene sequence: CDR1 MDHEN, CDR2 SYDVKM. The CDR3 loop reads CASSLDAVANTEAFF. In nucleotides, the CDR3 is TGTGCCAGCAGTTTAGACGCAGTAGCGAACACTGAAGCTTTCTTT.

V is TRBV15 and J is TRBJ2-3; D perhaps matches TRBD2 (5 bases). Germline CDR1 LNHNV, CDR2 YYDKDF (reference sequence). This CDR3 spans 14 amino acids. Trimming pared 0 bases from V and 7 bases from J, leaving 11 bases between. CDR3 bases: TGTGCCACCAGCAGAGATCTATCGGGGAATACGCAGTATTTT. Translating gives CATSRDLSGNTQYF.

J is TRBJ1-5 and V is TRBV27, with 10 bases that match TRBD1. The length of the CDR3 is 15 residues. With V trimmed by 5 bases and J by 6 bases, 7 bases remained unmatched. Germline V CDR1 and CDR2: MNHEY, SMNVEV (reference sequence). CDR3 region: CASSPTGGASQPQHF. DNA for the CDR3: TGTGCCAGCAGTCCGACAGGGGGCGCGAGTCAGCCCCAGCATTTT.

The V and J genes are TRBV27 and TRBJ2-6; D is unresolved. This CDR3 contains 14 residues. Germline CDR1 MNHEY, CDR2 SMNVEV (reference sequence). The V end was cut by 2 bases, the J end by 0 bases, with 2 bases between. Here the CDR3 DNA reads TGTGCCAGCAGTTTACTCTCTGGGGCCAACGTCCTGACTTTC. It is translated as CASSLLSGANVLTF.

The chain combines TRBV30 with TRBJ2-7; D is perhaps TRBD1 (5 bases). CDR1 and CDR2 from the germline V gene are GTSNPN and SVGIG (reference sequence). Trimming took off 0 bases at V and 7 bases at J, with 16 bases between the two ends. The CDR3 covers 14 residues. CDR3 sequence reads: CAWSVGVGKEEQYF. The CDR3 region has the DNA TGTGCCTGGAGTGTAGGGGTAGGGAAGGAAGAGCAGTACTTC.

V gene TRBV19 combines with J gene TRBJ2-7; maybe TRBD1 (5 bases). Trimming cost V 5 bases and J 6 bases, with 14 bases left between them. The CDR3 totals 13 residues. Per germline, CDR1 LNHDA and CDR2 SQIVND (reference sequence). CDR3 residues: CASSLGQGSEQYF. As DNA, the CDR3 is TGTGCCAGTAGTCTAGGCCAGGGAAGCGAGCAGTACTTC. Variable domain in full (rest from reference TRBV19 and TRBJ2-7): DGGITQSPKYLFRKEGQNVTLSCEQNLNHDAMYWYRQDPGQGLRLIYYSQIVNDFQKGDIAEGYSVSREKKESFPLTVTSAQKNPTAFYLCASSLGQGSEQYFGPGTRLTVT.

This clone has only one observation. The J gene is TRBJ2-5, the V gene TRBV5-4; 10 bases align to TRBD2. Looked up from germline, CDR1 is SGHNT and CDR2 is YYREEE (reference sequence). V lost 0 bases, J lost 5 bases, and 7 bases stayed unmatched. CDR3 length equals 16 residues. The CDR3 bases are TGTGCCAGCAGCTTGGTCTCGGTAGCGGGGGGTGAGACCCAGTACTTC. Translated, it gives CASSLVSVAGGETQYF.

The rearrangement uses TRBV5-6 and TRBJ2-5; TRBD2 matches at 7 bases. Looked up from germline, CDR1 is SGHDT and CDR2 is YYEEEE. The CDR3 sequence is 13 residues long. V lost 5 bases and J lost 0; bases outside the gene matches: 1. The CDR3 loop is CASRGLHQETQYF. CDR3 DNA: TGTGCCAGCAGGGGACTACACCAAGAGACCCAGTACTTC.

This clone has only a few counts. The chain combines TRBV7-7 with TRBJ1-4; D is ambiguous. V was pared by 0 bases and J by 0 bases, with 8 bases between. Germline V gene lookup returns CDR1 SSHAT and CDR2 FNYEAQ (reference sequence). This CDR3 region has 16 residues. The CDR3 protein is CASSLAKSATNEKLFF. In nucleotides, the CDR3 is TGTGCCAGCAGCTTAGCGAAGAGTGCAACTAATGAAAAACTGTTTTTT.

The chain couples TRBV27 to TRBJ1-1; no reliable D call. The CDR3 is 13 amino acids. V was cut by 5 bases and J by 7 bases, with 14 bases left in between. Germline V gene lookup returns CDR1 MNHEY and CDR2 SMNVEV (reference sequence). This CDR3 is CASSHRHIGEAFF. The CDR3, as DNA: TGTGCCAGCAGTCATCGACACATCGGTGAAGCTTTCTTT.

The V and J genes are TRBV14 and TRBJ2-1, with 13 bases that match TRBD2. The V gene's germline CDR1 is SGHDN and CDR2 FVKESK. This CDR3 is 15 amino acids long. Trimming cost V 4 bases and J 6 bases; bases outside gene matches: 3. The CDR3 protein is CASSLGLAGTNEQFF. CDR3 in DNA: TGTGCCAGCAGCCTGGGACTAGCGGGAACCAATGAGCAGTTCTTC.

This clone came up once. V and J are TRBV5-1 and TRBJ2-2, with TRBD2 matching over 7 bases. Germline V gives CDR1 SGHRS, CDR2 YFSETQ. This CDR3 spans 16 amino acids. Trimming cost V 7 bases and J 0 bases; bases outside gene matches: 9. Here the CDR3 reads CASQPFLAANTGELFF. As DNA, the CDR3 is TGCGCCAGCCAACCATTTCTAGCGGCGAACACCGGGGAGCTGTTTTTT.

This clone was counted between two and nine times. The chain has TRBV5-1 and TRBJ1-4; perhaps TRBD1 as D (6 bases). Germline CDR1 reads SGHRS; CDR2 reads YFSETQ. V lost 5 bases and J lost 4, with 12 bases in between. CDR3 length: 14 residues. The CDR3 loop is CASRIQGFNEKLFF. Written as DNA, the CDR3 is TGCGCCAGCAGGATACAGGGTTTTAATGAAAAACTGTTTTTT.

The rearrangement links TRBV6-1 to TRBJ2-7; 8 bases align to TRBD2. Germline V gives CDR1 MNHNS, CDR2 SASEGT. Trimming cost V 0 bases and J 5 bases; bases outside gene matches: 6. The CDR3 has 15 amino acids. CDR3 in DNA: TGTGCCAGCAGTGAAGCGGCAGCGGGAGCAAACGAGCAGTACTTC. It specifies CASSEAAAGANEQYF.

This chain connects TRBV2 to TRBJ2-4; 7 bases match TRBD2. The CDR3 is 16 amino acids. Germline CDR1 and CDR2: SNHLY and FYNNEI. V trimming: 6 bases; J trimming: 2 bases; junction bases outside the gene matches: 10. CDR3 in DNA: TGTGCCAGCAGAACCAGGGTGGGGGGGTCCAAAAACATTCAGTACTTC. Its protein is CASRTRVGGSKNIQYF.